This TCR beta chain was recorded in a study of vaccination and CD4 T cells after COVID-19. General study points: Convalescent patients were relatively few, and early post-infection timepoints were missing.

Only a few counts were recorded for this clonotype. The target antigen is unknown. MiXCR, applied by TCRdb to the PCR reads, yields one record per CDR3 protein. The profile shows about 15,000 distinct CDR3 sequences, 66% of them singletons. This receptor was taken from a human donor who had recovered from COVID-19. Sequencing used CD4+ T cells from blood, obtained after SARS-CoV-2 vaccination.

CDR3 in amino acids: CAWSAKTAGDSPLHF. In nucleotides, the CDR3 is TGTGCCTGGAGTGCTAAGACGGCGGGGGATTCACCCCTCCACTTT. The J gene is TRBJ1-6, the V gene TRBV30, with a possible D match to TRBD1 (5 bases). From germline, CDR1 is GTSNPN and CDR2 SVGIG (reference sequence). Trimming removed 1 base at V and 8 bases at J, with 15 bases between. CDR3 length: 15 residues.